This T cell receptor (beta chain) originates from a study of blood T cells in healthy people across ages. Per-sample PBMC isolation yielded at least 6.5 million cells. Primers used in a second PCR of roughly 6 to 11 cycles were a sample-barcoded 5' primer and a J-beta primer mix. Through a template-switch adaptor with 12 random nucleotides, each cDNA molecule received a tag. Every individual sample yielded 2.5 million or more paired-end reads (each containing CDR3). TCRdb itself ran the 5' RACE reads through MiXCR, one entry per CDR3 protein. The data show about 1,800,000 distinct CDR3 sequences, with 28% seen just once and 7.7% held by the top ten. Germline lookup yields CDR1 SGHRS and CDR2 YFSETQ. The CDR3 is 14 residues long.

The rearrangement links TRBV5-1 to TRBJ2-5, with D possibly matching TRBD1 (6 bases). TRBJ2-7 matches the DNA end more closely, so the J call is doubtful. The sequence derives from a woman between 25 and 40 years old in good health. Specimen: blood. CDR3 protein: CASSWGHGAYEQYF. CDR3 sequence (DNA): TGCGCCAGCAGCTGGGGGCACGGAGCCTACGAGCAGTACTTC.